This T cell receptor beta chain was recorded in a study of T cell changes during pregnancy in multiple sclerosis. Using immunoSEQ multiplex PCR, the repertoire was profiled, and TCRdb retains in-frame clones only, with some absent. The table has fewer than 50,000 clones, 92% seen once. This CDR3 is 16 amino acids long. Germline CDR1 and CDR2: MGHDK and SYGVNS. V shed 4 bases, J shed 8 bases, and the junction held 14 bases outside the gene matches. The J gene is TRBJ2-1, the V gene TRBV25-1, with 7 nucleotides matching TRBD2. The sequenced sample was CD8+ T cells from peripheral blood mononuclear cells, obtained in the third trimester of pregnancy. This receptor was taken from a female donor with multiple sclerosis, enrolled in a pregnancy study. CDR3 nucleotide sequence: TGTGCCAGCAGTGGTTGGCGGGAGAAGGGTAAGGATGAGCAGTTCTTC. Protein sequence: CASSGWREKGKDEQFF.